One sample yielded the 22 T cell receptor beta chains listed below, sequenced in a study of T cells in Graves' hyperthyroidism and ophthalmopathy. There were TCR beta CDR3 regions amplified from RNA transcripts. HTBI primers were the set used in a first-round RT-PCR of the TCR CDR3. In TCRdb, the multiplex PCR reads were re-called with MiXCR into one record per CDR3 protein. The sample contains under 250,000 distinct CDR3 sequences, 17% of which appear only once. Material for sequencing was blood. These receptors all stem from a woman in her fifties or sixties with Graves' hyperthyroidism.

This clonotype came up many times. CDR3 protein: CASSPGLPSSYNEQFF. The DNA of the CDR3 is TGTGCCAGCAGTCCCGGGCTACCGAGCTCCTACAATGAGCAGTTCTTC. J is TRBJ2-1 and V is TRBV7-2; D gene uncertain. Germline CDR1 SGHTA, CDR2 FQGNSA. V was shortened by 6 bases and J by 0 bases, with 15 bases between the two germline ends. The CDR3 covers 16 residues. Drawing the rest from reference TRBV7-2 and TRBJ2-1, the complete variable domain is GAGVSQSPSNKVTEKGKDVELRCDPISGHTALYWYRQSLGQGLEFLIYFQGNSAPDKSGLPSDRFSAERTGGSVSTLTIQRTQQEDSAVYLCASSPGLPSSYNEQFFGPGTRLTVL.

This clonotype was counted at least ten times. This chain uses TRBV28 with TRBJ1-1; D is perhaps TRBD1 (5 bases). The CDR3 has 14 amino acids. The V and J ends lost 3 bases and 6 bases respectively, with 14 bases between them. CDR1 and CDR2 (germline): MDHEN, SYDVKM. This CDR3 is CASSFRRASSEAFF. CDR3 nucleotides: TGTGCCAGCAGTTTCCGCAGGGCAAGCTCTGAAGCTTTCTTT.

The chain carries TRBV10-3 and TRBJ1-1, with 10 bases fitting TRBD1. This CDR3 region has 16 residues. V shed 10 bases and J 3 bases; nucleotides not matched to a gene: 14. Looked up from germline, CDR1 is ENHRY and CDR2 is SYGVKD. CDR3 protein: CATGTGQGNGYTEAFF. In DNA, the CDR3 is TGTGCCACCGGGACGGGACAGGGGAATGGATACACTGAAGCTTTCTTT.

At least ten counts were recorded for this clonotype. This sequence joins TRBV12-3 or TRBV12-4 and TRBJ2-3, with D unresolved. V was clipped by 5 bases and J by 0 bases, with 18 bases between them. This CDR3 contains 17 residues. This CDR3 reads CASSQPRQQTSTDTQYF. The CDR3 DNA sequence: TGTGCCAGCAGTCAGCCCCGTCAGCAGACTAGCACAGATACGCAGTATTTT.

V and J are TRBV5-1 and TRBJ2-1, with 11 bases that match TRBD2. The CDR3 runs 16 residues. Unmatched junction bases numbered 6, after V lost 4 bases and J lost 3 bases. Germline values: CDR1 SGHRS, CDR2 YFSETQ. CDR3 residues: CASSAPGLADYNEQFF. DNA of the CDR3: TGCGCCAGCAGCGCACCGGGACTAGCGGACTACAATGAGCAGTTCTTC.

This chain connects TRBV19 to TRBJ1-1; a weak D match, TRBD1 (5 bases). V lost 6 bases, J lost 2 bases, and 16 bases lay in between. The CDR3 is 15 amino acids. Germline CDR1 reads LNHDA; CDR2 reads SQIVND (reference sequence). CDR3 in amino acids: CASRFPDTENTEAFF. The CDR3 DNA is TGTGCCAGTAGATTCCCGGACACTGAAAACACTGAAGCTTTCTTT. Filled out from reference TRBV19 and TRBJ1-1, the complete variable domain reads DGGITQSPKYLFRKEGQNVTLSCEQNLNHDAMYWYRQDPGQGLRLIYYSQIVNDFQKGDIAEGYSVSREKKESFPLTVTSAQKNPTAFYLCASRFPDTENTEAFFGQGTRLTVV.

This clonotype was seen only a few times. V gene TRBV30 combines with J gene TRBJ1-1; tentatively, D is TRBD1 (5 bases). Germline-derived CDR1 and CDR2 are GTSNPN and SVGIG (reference sequence). The V end was cut by 0 bases, the J end by 10 bases, with 12 bases between. The length of the CDR3 is 12 residues. The DNA of the CDR3 is TGTGCCTGGAGTGTTCTCCAGGGCCCAGCTTTCTTT. Amino acid sequence: CAWSVLQGPAFF.

Many counts were recorded for this clonotype. The rearrangement uses TRBV5-8 and TRBJ2-3; 12 nucleotides agree with TRBD2. After removal of 0 bases from V and 4 bases from J, the junction contained 0 bases not matched to a gene. Germline V gives CDR1 SGHTS, CDR2 YDEGEE. There are 15 residues in the CDR3. The CDR3 DNA is TGTGCCAGCAGCTTGGGACTAGCGGGAGCAGATACGCAGTATTTT. It encodes CASSLGLAGADTQYF.

The chain has TRBV27 and TRBJ2-7, with TRBD1 identical over 8 bases. V shed 5 bases and J 3 bases; nucleotides not matched to a gene: 9. There are 15 residues in the CDR3. Germline loops: CDR1 MNHEY, CDR2 SMNVEV (reference sequence). Here the CDR3 reads CASSAQDRVGYEQYF. Here the CDR3 DNA reads TGTGCCAGCAGTGCCCAGGACAGGGTGGGCTACGAGCAGTACTTC.

In its sample, this clonotype was seen a few times. The V gene is TRBV3-1, the J gene TRBJ1-1, with D uncertain. Germline V CDR1 and CDR2: LGHDT, YNNKEL (reference sequence). This CDR3 contains 14 residues. V shed 0 bases and J shed 6 bases, with 11 bases lying between them. CDR3: CASSQDIVWAEAFF. The CDR3 DNA reads TGTGCCAGCAGCCAAGATATAGTCTGGGCTGAAGCTTTCTTT.

This clonotype was picked up many times. The chain is built from TRBV30 and TRBJ1-2; TRBD1 is a possible D gene (5 bases). The V gene's germline CDR1 is GTSNPN and CDR2 SVGIG (reference sequence). This CDR3 region has 13 residues. The V end lost 8 bases, the J end lost 8 bases, and 21 bases lay between the germline ends. The CDR3 DNA reads as TGTGCCGCAACTTCGTCGGGGGTGGGGGGCTACACCTTC. It translates to CAATSSGVGGYTF.

This chain links TRBV4-1 with TRBJ2-5; 9 bases line up with TRBD1. The length of the CDR3 is 17 residues. V lost 0 bases and J lost 2; bases outside the gene matches: 7. Germline CDR1 reads MGHRA; CDR2 reads YSYEKL. CDR3 sequence: CASSQEFGTGKQETQYF. For the CDR3, the DNA is TGCGCCAGCAGCCAAGAGTTCGGGACAGGGAAACAAGAGACCCAGTACTTC.

This clonotype was detected ten times or more. The genes are TRBV7-9 and TRBJ2-7; D ambiguous. This CDR3 is built from 13 residues. CDR1 is SEHNR and CDR2 is FQNEAQ in the germline V gene (reference sequence). Between the trimmed V and J ends, which lost 2 bases and 2 bases, there was a span of 7 bases. CDR3 protein: CASSLRHTYEQYF. The DNA of the CDR3 is TGTGCCAGCAGCTTACGTCATACCTACGAGCAGTACTTC.

The rearrangement joins TRBV11-3 to TRBJ1-1, with a possible D match to TRBD1 (6 bases). V was shortened by 3 bases and J by 4 bases, with 15 bases between the two germline ends. The CDR3 consists of 15 residues. Germline V gene sequence: CDR1 SGHNT, CDR2 YENEEA. CDR3 nucleotides: TGTGCCAGCAGCTTCGGGACAACGGTTTCCACTGAAGCTTTCTTT. It is translated as CASSFGTTVSTEAFF.

This clonotype was seen ten or more times. The rearrangement uses TRBV18 and TRBJ2-7, with D perhaps assigned TRBD1 or TRBD2 (7 bases each). The CDR3 runs to 16 residues. CDR1 is KGHSH and CDR2 is LQKENI in the germline V gene. V lost 2 bases to trimming and J lost 7 bases, with 21 bases between them. The CDR3: CASSPYVGGKAGEQYF. The CDR3 DNA follows: TGTGCCAGCTCACCATACGTAGGGGGCAAAGCGGGGGAGCAGTACTTC.

The chain has TRBV19 and TRBJ1-4; possible D gene TRBD1, 6 bases. Trimming pared 7 bases from V and 3 bases from J, leaving 12 bases between. Looked up from germline, CDR1 is LNHDA and CDR2 is SQIVND (reference sequence). The CDR3 is 14 amino acids. As DNA, the CDR3 is TGTGCCAGTAACCCGGGGGCCCCTAATGAAAAACTGTTTTTT. Protein product: CASNPGAPNEKLFF.

In this sample, this clonotype turned up many times. The chain carries TRBV5-8 and TRBJ1-1; a possible D gene is TRBD1 (6 bases). Per germline, CDR1 SGHTS and CDR2 YDEGEE. The CDR3 is 14 residues long. V was clipped by 0 bases and J by 5 bases, with 11 bases between them. The CDR3 spells CASSLAGGRTEAFF. Written as DNA, the CDR3 is TGTGCCAGCAGCTTGGCTGGGGGCAGGACTGAAGCTTTCTTT.

This clonotype has a count of ten or more. The gene calls are TRBV15 and TRBJ2-3, with 8 bases identical to TRBD2. J gave up 4 bases and V 0 bases, and 9 bases lay outside the gene matches. CDR1 is LNHNV and CDR2 is YYDKDF in the germline V gene (reference sequence). This CDR3 is 17 amino acids long. CDR3 residues: CATSRETAGVFSDTQYF. DNA for the CDR3: TGTGCCACCAGCAGAGAAACAGCGGGAGTGTTTTCAGATACGCAGTATTTT.

The rearrangement joins TRBV24-1 to TRBJ1-2, with 7 bases identical to TRBD1. The CDR3 contains 14 residues. Trimming took 4 bases from V and 7 from J; bases not matched to a gene: 8. Germline CDR1 KGHDR, CDR2 SFDVKD. The CDR3 loop reads CATSENRGGCGYTF. The CDR3 DNA reads as TGTGCCACCAGTGAAAACAGGGGAGGCTGTGGCTACACCTTC.

This clonotype was detected many times. V is TRBV5-1 and J is TRBJ2-7, with 11 bases matching TRBD2. The CDR3 runs 17 residues. The germline gives CDR1 SGHRS, CDR2 YFSETQ. The J segment lost 1 base and the V segment lost 4 bases, leaving 10 bases of the junction unmatched. The CDR3 protein is CASSLQQTSGVSYEQYF. The CDR3 region has the DNA TGCGCCAGCAGCCTGCAGCAGACTAGCGGGGTATCCTACGAGCAGTACTTC.

The J gene is TRBJ1-1, the V gene TRBV29-1; D is perhaps TRBD1 (5 bases). This CDR3 contains 16 residues. The germline V gene encodes CDR1 SQVTM and CDR2 ANQGSEA. Trimming pared 2 bases from V and 10 bases from J, leaving 26 bases between. The CDR3 is CSVEPNNLRVFGVAFF. The CDR3 DNA sequence: TGCAGCGTTGAACCGAATAACCTCAGGGTTTTCGGGGTAGCTTTCTTT.

The sample holds many counts of this clonotype. V usage is TRBV7-9 and J usage is TRBJ2-3; D is uncertain. V was trimmed by 3 bases and J by 5 bases, leaving 9 bases between them. This CDR3 contains 13 residues. The germline V gene has CDR1 SEHNR and CDR2 FQNEAQ (reference sequence). CDR3 amino acids: CASSLVAGDTQYF. CDR3 in DNA: TGTGCCAGCAGCTTGGTGGCTGGAGATACGCAGTATTTT.